A single sample is the source of the 20 T cell receptor beta chains below, sequenced in a study of T cell responses to AZD1222 COVID-19 vaccine. Data came from immunoSEQ multiplex PCR; TCRdb stores just in-frame clones and leaves some out. The sample consists of 240,000 or so clones, approximately 95% of them appearing once. The sample here was peripheral blood, taken on day 0 of AZD1222 vaccination. The receptors originated from an adult in good health.

V is TRBV19 and J is TRBJ1-5, with 7 bases that match TRBD1. CDR1 and CDR2 from the germline V gene are LNHDA and SQIVND (reference sequence). J lost 7 bases, V lost 4 bases, and 13 bases had no gene match. The CDR3 length is 16 residues. The CDR3 nucleotides read TGTGCCAGTAGTACGGTCTTGTTAGGGGGCGCCCAGCCCCAGCATTTT. It codes for CASSTVLLGGAQPQHF.

The V gene is TRBV7-3, the J gene TRBJ2-1; tentatively, D is TRBD1 (5 bases). This CDR3 is 16 amino acids long. V was trimmed by 4 bases and J by 5 bases, leaving 18 bases between them. Germline V gene data show CDR1 as SGHTA and CDR2 as FQGTGA. Here the CDR3 reads CASSSEGAAKNNEQFF. The CDR3 DNA reads as TGTGCCAGCAGCTCCGAAGGGGCGGCAAAGAACAATGAGCAGTTCTTC.

The rearrangement links TRBV5-4 to TRBJ2-1; D is undetermined. This CDR3 region has 14 residues. Deletions cut 5 bases from V and 1 base from J, with 10 bases between. The germline CDR1 and CDR2 sequences are SGHNT and YYREEE (reference sequence). The CDR3 coding sequence is TGTGCCAGCAGGCTTACCTCTTCCTACAATGAGCAGTTCTTC. This codes for CASRLTSSYNEQFF.

V usage is TRBV4-2 and J usage is TRBJ2-7; 11 bases fit TRBD1. The CDR3 loop spans 15 amino acids. V dropped 4 bases and J dropped 5; count of bases not matched to a gene: 7. Germline V gene data show CDR1 as LGHNA and CDR2 as YNFKEQ. Here the CDR3 reads CASSLGDRGSHEQYF. In DNA, the CDR3 is TGTGCCAGCAGCCTAGGGGACAGGGGGTCCCACGAGCAGTACTTC.

This clone appeared a single time. The V gene is TRBV23-1, the J gene TRBJ1-3; D is undetermined. TRBV23-1 is classed as an ORF, of uncertain function. This CDR3 region has 14 residues. Trimming left V 7 bases short and J 0 bases short, with 10 bases between. CDR3 loop: CASTQVGSGNTIYF. The CDR3 bases are TGCGCCAGCACCCAAGTAGGCTCTGGAAACACCATATATTTT.

This chain uses TRBV28 with TRBJ2-1; D ambiguous. V lost 6 bases to trimming and J lost 10 bases, with 13 bases between them. CDR3 length: 12 residues. Per germline, CDR1 MDHEN and CDR2 SYDVKM. CDR3 sequence (DNA): TGTGCCAGCAGGACTGTGAGCGTCGAGCAGTTCTTC. Its translation is CASRTVSVEQFF.

This chain joins TRBV6-5 and TRBJ1-6; 9 bases fit TRBD1. Germline V gives CDR1 MNHEY, CDR2 SVGAGI. The CDR3 contains 14 residues. J lost 8 bases, V lost 6 bases, and 5 bases had no gene match. CDR3 sequence (DNA): TGTGCCAGCAGCGCCGGGACAGGGTATTCACCCCTCCACTTT. Protein: CASSAGTGYSPLHF.

This clone has just one count. The chain uses TRBV7-3 and TRBJ2-7; D is unclear. This CDR3 spans 15 amino acids. Germline CDR1 SGHTA, CDR2 FQGTGA. Trimming took off 2 bases at V and 0 bases at J, with 11 bases between the two ends. The CDR3, as DNA: TGTGCCAGCAGCTTAGAGTTCCGGATCTCCTACGAGCAGTACTTC. Residues: CASSLEFRISYEQYF.

This chain joins TRBV3-1 (or the pseudogene TRBV3-2) and TRBJ2-3; D gene ambiguous. The CDR3 consists of 15 residues. The V gene lost 3 bases and the J gene lost 4 bases, with 14 bases spanning the gap. Germline loops: CDR1 LGHDT, CDR2 YNNKEL (reference sequence). CDR3 sequence reads: CASSQAPLAADTQYF. As DNA, the CDR3 is TGTGCCAGCAGCCAGGCCCCACTCGCGGCAGATACGCAGTATTTT.

The chain carries TRBV12-3 or TRBV12-4 and TRBJ1-2; D gene uncertain. The CDR3 runs to 12 residues. With 3 bases removed from V and 4 bases from J, the gap between germline ends came to 6 bases. This chain's CDR3 is CASSFGGYGYTF. The CDR3 DNA follows: TGTGCCAGCAGTTTCGGCGGCTATGGCTACACCTTC.

V is TRBV6-5 and J is TRBJ1-1; 10 nucleotides line up with TRBD1. Germline-derived CDR1 and CDR2 are MNHEY and SVGAGI. CDR3 length equals 15 residues. Losses at the gene ends were 4 bases for V and 11 bases for J; bases not matched to a gene: 13. CDR3 region: CASSFTPGQGWEAFF. CDR3 in DNA: TGTGCCAGCAGTTTTACTCCGGGACAGGGGTGGGAGGCTTTCTTT.

This sequence joins TRBV6-5 and TRBJ2-3; D call uncertain. Looked up from germline, CDR1 is MNHEY and CDR2 is SVGAGI. Trimming took off 4 bases at V and 4 bases at J, with 12 bases between the two ends. CDR3 length: 14 amino acids. CDR3 in amino acids: CASSLMGRPDTQYF. The CDR3 nucleotides read TGTGCCAGCAGTTTAATGGGTCGTCCAGATACGCAGTATTTT.

The chain couples TRBV15 to TRBJ2-1; TRBD2 matches 14 bases. CDR1 LNHNV and CDR2 YYDKDF come from the germline V gene (reference sequence). The CDR3 spans 16 residues. V lost 5 bases, J lost 9 bases, and 9 bases stayed unmatched. CDR3 region: CATSGRLAGGPSEQFF. In nucleotides, the CDR3 is TGTGCCACCAGCGGTCGACTAGCGGGAGGGCCAAGTGAGCAGTTCTTC.

CDR3 DNA sequence: TGCGCCAGCCGGGACGGACGCACAGATACGCAGTATTTT. Protein product: CASRDGRTDTQYF. The rearrangement uses TRBV5-1 and TRBJ2-3; D might be TRBD1 or TRBD2, each matching 5 bases. Between the trimmed V and J ends, which lost 7 bases and 1 base, there was a span of 10 bases. This CDR3 contains 13 residues. The V gene's germline CDR1 is SGHRS and CDR2 YFSETQ.

The chain joins TRBV19 to TRBJ2-7; perhaps TRBD1 as D (6 bases). Germline assignment: CDR1 LNHDA and CDR2 SQIVND (reference sequence). This CDR3 is 13 amino acids long. Trimming took off 1 base at V and 6 bases at J, with 10 bases between the two ends. The CDR3 DNA sequence: TGTGCCAGTAGTATAGTCACCAGGGGCGAGCAGTACTTC. It is translated as CASSIVTRGEQYF.

The gene calls are TRBV5-4 and TRBJ2-7; tentative D call: TRBD2 (5 bases). The CDR3 loop spans 13 amino acids. Trimming left V 7 bases short and J 5 bases short, with 16 bases between. Germline CDR1 SGHNT, CDR2 YYREEE (reference sequence). CDR3 nucleotide sequence: TGTGCCAGCCGCCCCCTCGGGGTCGACGAGCAGTACTTC. Its translation is CASRPLGVDEQYF.

The V gene is TRBV4-3, the J gene TRBJ1-2; D is perhaps TRBD1 (5 bases). The CDR3 is 13 amino acids. CDR1 and CDR2 from the germline V gene are LGHNA and YSLEER. V gave up 0 bases and J gave up 6 bases, with 8 bases separating them. CDR3 loop: CASSQDWGDGYTF. In DNA, the CDR3 is TGCGCCAGCAGCCAAGATTGGGGGGATGGCTACACCTTC.

The rearrangement joins TRBV6-5 to TRBJ1-2; perhaps TRBD1 as D (5 bases). This CDR3 has 14 amino acids. The V gene's germline CDR1 is MNHEY and CDR2 SVGAGI. V was pared by 2 bases and J by 5 bases, with 12 bases between. The CDR3 DNA follows: TGTGCCAGCAGTTACACCGGGACGAAATATGGCTACACCTTC. It encodes CASSYTGTKYGYTF.

This clone has more than one count but fewer than ten. The CDR3 DNA reads as TGTGCCACCAGCAGTATGACAGGCAATCAGCCCCAGCATTTT. Translated, it gives CATSSMTGNQPQHF. The rearrangement joins TRBV15 to TRBJ1-5; D is perhaps TRBD1 (5 bases). CDR1 and CDR2 (germline): LNHNV, YYDKDF (reference sequence). V was pared by 3 bases and J by 2 bases, with 8 bases between. This CDR3 comprises 14 residues.

This clone was counted a single time. The rearrangement uses TRBV7-2 and TRBJ2-1; 7 bases align to TRBD1. The CDR3 extends over 13 amino acids. The V and J ends lost 5 bases and 6 bases, in that order; junction bases with no gene match: 4. Germline CDR1 reads SGHTA; CDR2 reads FQGNSA. CDR3 DNA sequence: TGTGCCAGCAGCCCATCAGGGGGCAATGAGCAGTTCTTC. It yields the protein CASSPSGGNEQFF. The variable domain in full, with the rest retrieved from reference TRBV7-2 and TRBJ2-1, is GAGVSQSPSNKVTEKGKDVELRCDPISGHTALYWYRQSLGQGLEFLIYFQGNSAPDKSGLPSDRFSAERTGGSVSTLTIQRTQQEDSAVYLCASSPSGGNEQFFGPGTRLTVL.